This entry features one TCR beta chain sequence. The antigen is undetermined. The repertoire was sequenced with immunoSEQ multiplex PCR; TCRdb's copy has only in-frame clones and lacks some. This table holds about 85,000 clones, about nine tenths found once. Every patient was affected by relapse after autologous stem cell transplantation, while exposure to brentuximab vedotin was not uniform. This entry is derived from a study of PD-1 blockade in classical Hodgkin lymphoma. Study conclusions and caveats: Newly diagnosed patients had baseline TCR diversity that was reportedly lower than that of healthy donors. By C4D1, CD4+ diversity increased significantly, especially in complete responders. Prior to therapy, complete responders displayed diversity much like that of newly diagnosed patients.

Germline assignment: CDR1 SGHAT and CDR2 FQNNGV. The CDR3 contains 16 residues. V was pared by 4 bases and J by 8 bases, with 9 bases of the junction left unmatched. The sequences come from peripheral blood mononuclear cells (PBMCs), collected before the second cycle of nivolumab. The chain recombines TRBV11-2 with TRBJ2-1; 12 nucleotides align to TRBD2. The clonotype was recovered from a human donor with classical Hodgkin lymphoma. This chain's CDR3 is CASSSPKTSGRHEQFF. In DNA form, the CDR3 reads TGTGCCAGCAGCTCACCCAAGACTAGCGGGAGACATGAGCAGTTCTTC.